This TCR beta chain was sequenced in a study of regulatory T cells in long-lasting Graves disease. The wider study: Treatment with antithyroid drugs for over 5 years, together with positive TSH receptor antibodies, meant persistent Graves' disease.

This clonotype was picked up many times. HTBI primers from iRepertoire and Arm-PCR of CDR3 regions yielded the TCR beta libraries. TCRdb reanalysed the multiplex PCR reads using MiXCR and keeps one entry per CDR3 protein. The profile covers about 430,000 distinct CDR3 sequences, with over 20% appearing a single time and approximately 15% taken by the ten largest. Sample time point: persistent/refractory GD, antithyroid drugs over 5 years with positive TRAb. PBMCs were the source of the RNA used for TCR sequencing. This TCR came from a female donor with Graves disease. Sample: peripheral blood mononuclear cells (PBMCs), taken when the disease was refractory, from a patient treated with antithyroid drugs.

The CDR3 loop reads CASSLVMWVNSPLHF. The CDR3 bases are TGTGCCAGCAGCTTAGTAATGTGGGTCAATTCACCCCTCCACTTT. This chain joins TRBV11-2 and TRBJ1-6; no clear D. Germline lookup yields CDR1 SGHAT and CDR2 FQNNGV. The CDR3 extends over 15 amino acids. The V end lost 1 base, the J end lost 7 bases, and 11 bases lay between the germline ends.